This T cell receptor (beta chain) originates from a study of chemoradiotherapy in HPV16-positive cancers. In germline, CDR1 is SGHAT, CDR2 FQNNGV. The trim removed 0 bases at V and 6 bases at J, leaving 6 bases unmatched. The CDR3 has 17 residues. Some clones are missing from TCRdb's copy, which holds only in-frame ones; the method was immunoSEQ multiplex PCR. In the table there are some 6,000 clones, 80% to 90% of which are singletons. This specimen consisted of tumor tissue, obtained from a patient who underwent chemoradiotherapy. This receptor was taken from a human donor with HPV-associated anogenital cancer. The V gene is TRBV11-2, the J gene TRBJ2-1, with TRBD2 matching over 12 bases. The CDR3 reads CASSLDGRLAGVNEQFF. The CDR3 coding sequence is TGTGCCAGCAGCTTAGACGGTAGACTAGCGGGAGTCAATGAGCAGTTCTTC.